This T cell receptor beta chain came from a study of T cells in localized non-small cell lung cancer. Study-level findings and limits: Sequencing, confined to only one tumor region, leaves heterogeneity possible.

The table came from immunoSEQ multiplex PCR; TCRdb's copy has only in-frame clones and leaves some out. The data contain about 37,000 clones, approximately 89% of them singletons. For this clone: Its antigen is undetermined.

V lost 6 bases, J lost 0 bases, and 9 bases lay in between. The germline V gene encodes CDR1 SEHNR and CDR2 FQNEAQ (reference sequence). The CDR3 extends over 13 amino acids. The clonotype originates from a female donor over 55 with stage II lung adenocarcinoma. J is TRBJ2-7 and V is TRBV7-9; the D gene is possibly TRBD2 (5 bases). The sequencing used peripheral blood mononuclear cells, collected before any cancer treatment. CDR3 DNA: TGTGCCAGCAGGGGAGCGAGCTCCTACGAGCAGTACTTC. This gives the protein CASRGASSYEQYF.